This TCR beta chain stems from a study of early T cells in non-severe SARS-CoV-2 infection. Attachment of unique molecular identifiers to individual cDNA molecules was performed. TCRdb reprocessed the 5' RACE reads via MiXCR and lists one record per CDR3 protein. Here the sample spans about 33,000 distinct CDR3 sequences, 5% being singletons. This clonotype was detected ten times or more. This CDR3 has 15 amino acids. Germline lookup yields CDR1 LGHNA and CDR2 YNFKEQ. Trimming took 0 bases from V and 1 from J, leaving 9 bases between them. This receptor was identified in an adult who was a healthcare worker with PCR-confirmed SARS-CoV-2 infection or an uninfected control (not recorded which). The chain is built from TRBV4-2 and TRBJ1-2; D unclear. Material: whole blood. Written as DNA, the CDR3 is TGTGCCAGCAGCCAAGATAACAACCTTAACTATGGCTACACCTTC. This translates into CASSQDNNLNYGYTF.